The T cell receptor beta chain under discussion was sequenced for a study of spatial heterogeneity in lung cancer. Study-wide results and caveats: Counts that tracked tumor mutation counts were those of expanded intratumoral alpha and beta TCRs. Coverage was estimated at about 7.2% of tumor T cells for alpha chains and about 13% for beta chains.

CDR1 and CDR2 (germline): SQVTM, ANQGSEA. The CDR3 contains 16 residues. Trimming removed 4 bases from V and 1 base from J, with 19 bases in between. Documented time point: sample taken at primary tumor resection. Sequencing was performed on whole RNA extracted from tumor and nontumor lung tissue, or from frozen PBMC, and the material was left unsorted. In the case of this clonotype: Its cognate antigen is unknown.

Every TCR cDNA molecule carried a tag that served as a unique molecular identifier. TCRdb redid the calling of the 5' RACE reads with MiXCR, one entry per CDR3 protein. The sample includes 2,000 to 2,500 distinct CDR3 sequences, about a sixth of them seen just once. The specimen was lung tumor tissue, collected at surgery. The chain has TRBV29-1 and TRBJ2-5; possible D gene TRBD2, 7 bases. The sequence was obtained from a male donor with early-stage non-small cell lung cancer. This CDR3 reads CSVVGGAGWSQETQYF. CDR3 bases: TGCAGCGTTGTGGGGGGGGCCGGATGGAGCCAAGAGACCCAGTACTTC.